The present entry profiles one T cell receptor beta chain with its context. What it binds is not known. The data originate from a study of STAT5B mutations in CD4+ large granular lymphocyte leukemia. The study, taken as a whole, reports: Higher CD4+ than CD8+ T-LGLL clonality might reflect small sample size.

V was pared by 1 base and J by 4 bases, with 10 bases between. This CDR3 is 13 amino acids long. CDR1 SQVTM and CDR2 ANQGSEA come from the germline V gene. Here immunoSEQ multiplex PCR was the method, and the copy in TCRdb shows in-frame clones only, minus some. The sample has 30,000 to 35,000 clones, 70% to 90% seen once. The chain carries TRBV29-1 and TRBJ1-2; perhaps TRBD1 as D (5 bases). Sequences were obtained from CD4+ T cells from blood buffy coats. The origin of this receptor is a human donor in good health. CDR3 sequence: CSVEGRVGYGYTF. CDR3 coding DNA: TGCAGCGTTGAAGGCAGGGTTGGCTATGGCTACACCTTC.